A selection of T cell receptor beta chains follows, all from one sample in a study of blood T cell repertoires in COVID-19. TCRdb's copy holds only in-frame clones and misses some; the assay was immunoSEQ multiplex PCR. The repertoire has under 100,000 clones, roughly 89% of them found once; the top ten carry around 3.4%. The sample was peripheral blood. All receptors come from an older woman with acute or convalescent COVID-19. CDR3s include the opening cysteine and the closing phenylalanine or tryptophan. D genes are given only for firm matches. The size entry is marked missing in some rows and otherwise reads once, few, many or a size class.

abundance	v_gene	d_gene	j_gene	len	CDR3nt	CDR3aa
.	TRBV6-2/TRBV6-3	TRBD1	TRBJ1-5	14	TGTGCCAGCAGTCAACAGGGGGGCAATCAGCCCCAGCATTTT	CASSQQGGNQPQHF
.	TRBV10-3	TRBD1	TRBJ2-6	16	TGTGCCATCAGTGAGATAGGGGGCGGTGGGGCCAACGTCCTGACTTTC	CAISEIGGGGANVLTF
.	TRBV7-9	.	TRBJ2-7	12	TGTGCCAGCAGCTTAAATCCGGGCGAGCAGTACTTC	CASSLNPGEQYF
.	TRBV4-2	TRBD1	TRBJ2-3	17	TGTGCCAGCAGCCGATCCTACAGGGGGCTAGCTACGGATACGCAGTATTTT	CASSRSYRGLATDTQYF
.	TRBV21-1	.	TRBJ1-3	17	TGTGCCAGCAGCACTGCGACAGGGTGGTCCTCTGGAAACACCATATATTTT	CASSTATGWSSGNTIYF
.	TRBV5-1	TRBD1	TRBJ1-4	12	TGCGCCAGCAACTCGGGACAGGGGAAACTGTTTTTT	CASNSGQGKLFF
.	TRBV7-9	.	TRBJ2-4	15	TGTGCCAGCAGCTTATTGGGCCGAGCCAAAAACATTCAGTACTTC	CASSLLGRAKNIQYF
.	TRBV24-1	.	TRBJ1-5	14	TGTGCCACCAGTGACCTGAGGGTCAATCAGCCCCAGCATTTT	CATSDLRVNQPQHF
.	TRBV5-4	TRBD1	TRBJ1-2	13	TGTGCCAGCAGCCCGGGACAGGCGAATGGCTACACCTTC	CASSPGQANGYTF
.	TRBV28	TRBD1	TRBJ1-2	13	TGTGCCAGCAGACGACAGGGGAACTATGGCTACACCTTC	CASRRQGNYGYTF
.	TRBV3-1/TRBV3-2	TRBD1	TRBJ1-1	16	TGTGCCAGCACTCGGAGTACCGGGACAGGGCTATCTGAAGCTTTCTTT	CASTRSTGTGLSEAFF
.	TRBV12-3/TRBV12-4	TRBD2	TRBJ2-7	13	TGTGCCAGCATGGGGACTAGTAAGTACGAGCAGTACTTC	CASMGTSKYEQYF
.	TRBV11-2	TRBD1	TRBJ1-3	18	TGTGCCAGCAGCCGACAGGCGACAGGGGGCGACTCTGGAAACACCATATATTTT	CASSRQATGGDSGNTIYF
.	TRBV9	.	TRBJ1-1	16	TGTGCCAGCAGCGTAGGGCTCGGGTGGCAGGGGACTGAAGCTTTCTTT	CASSVGLGWQGTEAFF
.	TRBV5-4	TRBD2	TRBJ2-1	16	TGTGCCAGCAGCGACCCCGGGACTAGCGGGAAAAGGGAGCAGTTCTTC	CASSDPGTSGKREQFF
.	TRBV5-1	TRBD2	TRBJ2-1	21	TGCGCCAGCAGCCCCGATCAACCTACTAGCGGGACCTACCGTACCTACAATGAGCAGTTCTTC	CASSPDQPTSGTYRTYNEQFF
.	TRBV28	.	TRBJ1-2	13	TGTGCCAGCAGTTTCGCCAGGTTCCATGGCTACACCTTC	CASSFARFHGYTF
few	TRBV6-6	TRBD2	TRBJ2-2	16	TGTGCCAGCAGTGACTCAGATACTAGCGGGGAAAGGGAGCTGTTTTTT	CASSDSDTSGERELFF
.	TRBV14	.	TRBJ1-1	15	TGTGCCAGCAGCCAAGATAGAGGAGGGAGGACTGAAGCTTTCTTT	CASSQDRGGRTEAFF
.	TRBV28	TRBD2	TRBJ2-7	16	TGTGCCAGCAGTTCCCTAGCGGGGGTCGTCCCCTACGAGCAGTACTTC	CASSSLAGVVPYEQYF
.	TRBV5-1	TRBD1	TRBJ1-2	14	TGCGCCAGCAGCCCCGGGACAGGGGGGTATGGCTACACCTTC	CASSPGTGGYGYTF
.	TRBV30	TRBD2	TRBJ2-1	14	TGTGCCTGGACTAGCGGAAGCTCCTACAATGAGCAGTTCTTC	CAWTSGSSYNEQFF
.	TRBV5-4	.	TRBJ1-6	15	TGTGCCAGCAGCTTGGACTCTGCTCCCAATTCACCCCTCCACTTT	CASSLDSAPNSPLHF
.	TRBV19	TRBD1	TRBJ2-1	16	TGTGCCAGTAGTATTAGGGCCGGGACAGGGGTAAATGAGCAGTTCTTC	CASSIRAGTGVNEQFF
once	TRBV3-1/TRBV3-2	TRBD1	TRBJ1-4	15	TGTGCCAGCAGCCAAGAATATGGACAGGGGACAAAACTGTTTTTT	CASSQEYGQGTKLFF
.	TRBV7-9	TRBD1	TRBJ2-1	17	TGTGCCAGCAGCTTAACCTCAGGGACAGGGTATAGGAATGAGCAGTTCTTC	CASSLTSGTGYRNEQFF
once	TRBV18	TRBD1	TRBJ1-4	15	TGTGCCAGCTCATACAACAGGGGAACTAATGAAAAACTGTTTTTT	CASSYNRGTNEKLFF
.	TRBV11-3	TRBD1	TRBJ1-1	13	TGTGCCAGCGGTCGTCAGGGGGCCTCTGAAGCTTTCTTT	CASGRQGASEAFF
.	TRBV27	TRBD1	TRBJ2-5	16	TGTGCCAGCAGTTCAACGACCGGGACAGGGGGAGAGACCCAGTACTTC	CASSSTTGTGGETQYF
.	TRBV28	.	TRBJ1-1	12	TGTGCCAGCAGTGGGGGGGCCACTGAAGCTTTCTTT	CASSGGATEAFF
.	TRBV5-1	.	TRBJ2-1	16	TGCGCCAGCAGCTACCCGGGACTGAGAACCCTCAATGAGCAGTTCTTC	CASSYPGLRTLNEQFF
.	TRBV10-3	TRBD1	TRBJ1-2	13	TGTGCCGCCCAACCGGGACAGAACTATGGCTACACCTTC	CAAQPGQNYGYTF
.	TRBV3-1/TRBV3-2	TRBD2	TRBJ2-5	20	TGTGCCAGCAGCCAAGATTTAGGTAGCGGGGGACAGACAGACCAAGAGACCCAGTACTTC	CASSQDLGSGGQTDQETQYF
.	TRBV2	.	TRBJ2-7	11	TGTGCCAGCAGTGGCGAGCACGAGCAGTACTTC	CASSGEHEQYF
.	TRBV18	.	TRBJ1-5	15	TGTGCCAGCTCACCTAACACCGGGTCTCAAGAGCCCCAGCATTTT	CASSPNTGSQEPQHF
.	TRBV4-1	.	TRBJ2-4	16	TGCGCCAGCAGCCCCACGACCCGACTAGCCAAAAACATTCAGTACTTC	CASSPTTRLAKNIQYF
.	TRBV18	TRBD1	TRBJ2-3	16	TGTGCCAGCTCACCTAAGGGGACAGTAAGCACAGATACGCAGTATTTT	CASSPKGTVSTDTQYF
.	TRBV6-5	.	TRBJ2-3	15	TGTGCCAGCAGTCCGCTAGCTACTAGCACAGATACGCAGTATTTT	CASSPLATSTDTQYF
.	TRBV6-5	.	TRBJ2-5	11	TGTGCCAGCATGAGGCGAGAGACCCAGTACTTC	CASMRRETQYF
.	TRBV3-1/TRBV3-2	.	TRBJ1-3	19	TGTGCCAGCAGCCAAGGAGGAGCCCGAGCTACGTTTTGGGGAAACACCATATATTTT	CASSQGGARATFWGNTIYF
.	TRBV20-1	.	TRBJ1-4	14	TGCAGTGCTAGTAGCGGAGCCCTTAATGAAAAACTGTTTTTT	CSASSGALNEKLFF
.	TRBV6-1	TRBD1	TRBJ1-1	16	TGTGCCAGCAGTGATATGGGACAGGGGGCGATCACTGAAGCTTTCTTT	CASSDMGQGAITEAFF
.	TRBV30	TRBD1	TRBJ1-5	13	TGTGCCTGGGGGACAGGGGGCTCTCAGCCCCAGCATTTT	CAWGTGGSQPQHF
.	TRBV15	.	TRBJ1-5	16	TGTGCCACCAGCGCCCGGGTCACGTATAGCAATCAGCCCCAGCATTTT	CATSARVTYSNQPQHF
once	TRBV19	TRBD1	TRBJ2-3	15	TGTGCCAGTAGACCGGGACAGGGACACACAGATACGCAGTATTTT	CASRPGQGHTDTQYF
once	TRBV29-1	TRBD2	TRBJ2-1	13	TGCAGCGTTGGCGGGGGGGCAGGTGGTGAGCAGTTCTTC	CSVGGGAGGEQFF
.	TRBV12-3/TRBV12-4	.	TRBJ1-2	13	TGTGCCAGCAGTATGGACGGGGTTCATGGCTACACCTTC	CASSMDGVHGYTF
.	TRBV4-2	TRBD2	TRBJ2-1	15	TGTGCCAGCAGCCAAGTGGTAGCGGGGGTCTATGAGCAGTTCTTC	CASSQVVAGVYEQFF